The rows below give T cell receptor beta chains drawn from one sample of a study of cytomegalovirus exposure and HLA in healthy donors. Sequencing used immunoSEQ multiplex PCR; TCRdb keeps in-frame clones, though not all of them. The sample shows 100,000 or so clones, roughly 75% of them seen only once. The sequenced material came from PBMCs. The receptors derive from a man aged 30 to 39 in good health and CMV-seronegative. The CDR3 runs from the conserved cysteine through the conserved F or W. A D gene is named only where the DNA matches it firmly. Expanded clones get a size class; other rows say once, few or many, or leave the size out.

CDR3: CASSLAGGQYF
DNA: TGTGCCAGCAGCTTGGCCGGAGGGCAGTACTTC
V: TRBV7-9
size: .
D: .
J: TRBJ2-7

CDR3: CASSQLAGGLKTQYF
DNA: TGTGCCAGCAGCCAACTAGCGGGAGGTTTGAAGACCCAGTACTTC
V: TRBV14
size: .
D: TRBD2
J: TRBJ2-5

CDR3: CASSRDTSTNEKLFF
DNA: TGTGCCAGCAGTCGGGACACATCAACTAATGAAAAACTGTTTTTT
V: TRBV6-5
size: .
D: .
J: TRBJ1-4

CDR3: CASSLAFRQGLGDEQFF
DNA: TGCGCCAGCAGCTTGGCCTTTAGACAGGGCCTTGGGGATGAGCAGTTCTTC
V: TRBV5-1
size: .
D: TRBD1
J: TRBJ2-1

CDR3: CASSDSAGSTDTQYF
DNA: TGTGCCAGCAGTGACTCTGCAGGCTCCACAGATACGCAGTATTTT
V: TRBV6-4
size: few
D: .
J: TRBJ2-3

CDR3: CASSLVASGEMDTQYF
DNA: TGCGCCAGCAGCTTGGTGGCTAGCGGGGAGATGGATACGCAGTATTTT
V: TRBV5-1
size: once
D: TRBD2
J: TRBJ2-3

CDR3: CAISPLAGDYEQYF
DNA: TGTGCCATCAGTCCACTAGCGGGAGACTACGAGCAGTACTTC
V: TRBV10-3
size: .
D: TRBD2
J: TRBJ2-7

CDR3: CASSQDPGSNEKLFF
DNA: TGCGCCAGCAGCCAAGATCCAGGGTCTAATGAAAAACTGTTTTTT
V: TRBV4-3
size: .
D: .
J: TRBJ1-4

CDR3: CASSPHRTRGTGELFF
DNA: TGCGCCAGCAGCCCGCACAGGACCCGAGGCACCGGGGAGCTGTTTTTT
V: TRBV4-3
size: .
D: .
J: TRBJ2-2

CDR3: CASSPHLQGGKEPQHF
DNA: TGTGCCAGCAGCCCTCACCTACAGGGGGGAAAAGAGCCCCAGCATTTT
V: TRBV5-6
size: once
D: TRBD1
J: TRBJ1-5

CDR3: CASSLLAGANTGELFF
DNA: TGTGCCAGCAGTTTATTGGCGGGCGCGAACACCGGGGAGCTGTTTTTT
V: TRBV27
size: .
D: .
J: TRBJ2-2

CDR3: CASSVRGTRLYNEQFF
DNA: TGTGCCAGCAGTGTTCGGGGGACCCGCCTTTACAATGAGCAGTTCTTC
V: TRBV6-4
size: .
D: .
J: TRBJ2-1

CDR3: CASSWGDFSEAFF
DNA: TGTGCCAGCAGCTGGGGGGACTTTTCTGAAGCTTTCTTT
V: TRBV5-6
size: few
D: .
J: TRBJ1-1

CDR3: CASAGLADTDTQYF
DNA: TGTGCCAGCGCGGGACTAGCGGACACAGATACGCAGTATTTT
V: TRBV18
size: .
D: TRBD2
J: TRBJ2-3

CDR3: CASSRTGRTPEAFF
DNA: TGTGCCAGCTCCAGGACAGGGAGGACGCCTGAAGCTTTCTTT
V: TRBV19
size: .
D: TRBD1
J: TRBJ1-1

CDR3: CASSQWGTGDQPQHF
DNA: TGCGCCAGCAGCCAATGGGGGACAGGGGATCAGCCCCAGCATTTT
V: TRBV4-1
size: .
D: TRBD1
J: TRBJ1-5

CDR3: CASSEAPTGGTEAFF
DNA: TGTGCCAGCAGTGAAGCGCCAACAGGGGGGACTGAAGCTTTCTTT
V: TRBV6-1
size: few
D: TRBD1
J: TRBJ1-1

CDR3: CASSFPTGLSYEQYF
DNA: TGTGCCAGCAGCTTCCCGACAGGACTCTCCTACGAGCAGTACTTC
V: TRBV5-5
size: .
D: .
J: TRBJ2-7

CDR3: CASSGTGGDGYTF
DNA: TGTGCCAGCAGTGGAACAGGGGGCGATGGCTACACCTTC
V: TRBV2
size: .
D: TRBD1
J: TRBJ1-2

CDR3: CASTGITPVAFF
DNA: TGTGCCAGTACCGGGATCACGCCAGTAGCTTTCTTT
V: TRBV19
size: .
D: .
J: TRBJ1-1

CDR3: CASSSGQGKNIQYF
DNA: TGTGCCAGCAGTTCGGGACAGGGTAAAAACATTCAGTACTTC
V: TRBV27
size: .
D: TRBD1
J: TRBJ2-4

CDR3: CASSISGGYGYTF
DNA: TGTGCCAGTAGTATATCGGGAGGTTATGGCTACACCTTC
V: TRBV19
size: .
D: .
J: TRBJ1-2

CDR3: CASSYSWQSGNTIYF
DNA: TGTGCCAGCAGTTACTCTTGGCAGTCTGGAAACACCATATATTTT
V: TRBV6-5
size: .
D: .
J: TRBJ1-3

CDR3: CASSEGSFTGGTNEKLFF
DNA: TGTGCCAGCAGTGAAGGTAGCTTTACAGGGGGCACTAATGAAAAACTGTTTTTT
V: TRBV25-1
size: few
D: TRBD1
J: TRBJ1-4

CDR3: CASSYGQSSYEQYF
DNA: TGTGCCAGCAGTTACGGACAGAGCTCCTACGAGCAGTACTTC
V: TRBV6-6
size: many
D: .
J: TRBJ2-7

CDR3: CASSSFRGKDEQFF
DNA: TGTGCCAGCAGCTCCTTTAGGGGGAAGGATGAGCAGTTCTTC
V: TRBV7-2
size: .
D: .
J: TRBJ2-1

CDR3: CASSQDASGSSYGYTF
DNA: TGCGCCAGCAGCCAGGATGCGTCGGGGAGCAGCTATGGCTACACCTTC
V: TRBV4-3
size: .
D: .
J: TRBJ1-2

CDR3: CASSAYRGNTGELFF
DNA: TGTGCCAGCAGCGCGTACAGGGGTAACACCGGGGAGCTGTTTTTT
V: TRBV5-4
size: .
D: TRBD1
J: TRBJ2-2

CDR3: CAWISGRANEQFF
DNA: TGTGCCTGGATTAGCGGGAGGGCCAATGAGCAGTTCTTC
V: TRBV30
size: .
D: TRBD2
J: TRBJ2-1

CDR3: CASSLTGTDNEKLFF
DNA: TGTGCCAGCAGCTTGACCGGGACAGATAATGAAAAACTGTTTTTT
V: TRBV11-2
size: .
D: TRBD1
J: TRBJ1-4

CDR3: CASSILTGSSLNTEAFF
DNA: TGTGCCAGTAGTATCCTAACCGGGAGCTCCCTGAACACTGAAGCTTTCTTT
V: TRBV19
size: .
D: .
J: TRBJ1-1

CDR3: CASSLGQFNEKLFF
DNA: TGCGCCAGCAGCCTGGGACAGTTTAATGAAAAACTGTTTTTT
V: TRBV5-1
size: .
D: TRBD1
J: TRBJ1-4

CDR3: CASSLQRGEQETQYF
DNA: TGTGCCAGCAGCTTACAGCGGGGGGAGCAAGAGACCCAGTACTTC
V: TRBV7-2
size: few
D: TRBD2
J: TRBJ2-5

CDR3: CASSQESRLAGEQYF
DNA: TGCGCCAGCAGCCAAGAAAGTCGACTAGCCGGCGAGCAGTACTTC
V: TRBV4-1
size: once
D: TRBD2
J: TRBJ2-7

CDR3: CASTPGQGRTEAFF
DNA: TGTGCCAGCACCCCAGGGCAAGGGCGTACTGAAGCTTTCTTT
V: TRBV5-4
size: once
D: .
J: TRBJ1-1

CDR3: CASSGIDRSSYNSPLHF
DNA: TGTGCCAGCAGTGGGATCGACAGGAGCTCCTATAATTCACCCCTCCACTTT
V: TRBV2
size: .
D: .
J: TRBJ1-6

CDR3: CASSLTPGTEAFF
DNA: TGTGCCAGCAGCTTAACCCCCGGCACTGAAGCTTTCTTT
V: TRBV7-3
size: .
D: .
J: TRBJ1-1

CDR3: CASSQDFGGDYNEQFF
DNA: TGTGCCAGCAGCCAAGATTTCGGGGGGGACTACAATGAGCAGTTCTTC
V: TRBV14
size: once
D: TRBD2
J: TRBJ2-1

CDR3: CASSLPGARSPLHF
DNA: TGCGCCAGCAGCTTGCCAGGGGCGCGATCACCCCTCCACTTT
V: TRBV5-1
size: .
D: .
J: TRBJ1-6

CDR3: CASSRGTNYGYTF
DNA: TGTGCCAGTAGTAGGGGCACAAACTATGGCTACACCTTC
V: TRBV19
size: .
D: .
J: TRBJ1-2

CDR3: CASSSSGGLSYEQYF
DNA: TGTGCCAGCAGTTCTAGCGGGGGGCTCTCCTACGAGCAGTACTTC
V: TRBV27
size: .
D: TRBD2
J: TRBJ2-7

CDR3: CASGLTPTGTIQETQYF
DNA: TGTGCTAGTGGTTTGACCCCGACAGGGACCATTCAAGAGACCCAGTACTTC
V: TRBV12-5
size: .
D: TRBD1
J: TRBJ2-5

CDR3: CASSQTSGSIYEQFF
DNA: TGCGCCAGCAGCCAAACTAGCGGGAGTATCTATGAGCAGTTCTTC
V: TRBV5-1
size: few
D: TRBD2
J: TRBJ2-1

CDR3: CASSPGQGAVQPQHF
DNA: TGTGCCAGCAGTCCGGGACAGGGGGCTGTTCAGCCCCAGCATTTT
V: TRBV28
size: .
D: TRBD1
J: TRBJ1-5

CDR3: CAITRWREGSEKLFF
DNA: TGTGCCATCACCCGGTGGCGAGAGGGTAGTGAAAAACTGTTTTTT
V: TRBV15
size: few
D: .
J: TRBJ1-4

CDR3: CASTPPLRTPLHF
DNA: TGTGCCAGCACCCCGCCTCTGAGAACACCCCTCCACTTT
V: TRBV28
size: .
D: .
J: TRBJ1-6

CDR3: CASSGNYGEQYF
DNA: TGCGCCAGCAGCGGAAACTACGGTGAGCAGTACTTC
V: TRBV5-1
size: few
D: .
J: TRBJ2-7

CDR3: CASSSDVGTGNEKLFF
DNA: TGTGCCAGCAGCTCGGACGTAGGGACAGGGAATGAAAAACTGTTTTTT
V: TRBV9
size: .
D: TRBD1
J: TRBJ1-4

CDR3: CASRGGQGYTDTQYF
DNA: TGTGCCAGCAGAGGGGGACAGGGGTACACAGATACGCAGTATTTT
V: TRBV6-6
size: .
D: TRBD1
J: TRBJ2-3

CDR3: CASSLQGTVTYEQYF
DNA: TGTGCCAGCAGTTTACAGGGCACCGTAACCTACGAGCAGTACTTC
V: TRBV27
size: few
D: .
J: TRBJ2-7

CDR3: CASSQVQGSGQPQHF
DNA: TGTGCCAGCAGCCAAGTACAGGGGAGCGGTCAGCCCCAGCATTTT
V: TRBV4-2
size: .
D: TRBD1
J: TRBJ1-5

CDR3: CASSHGTTPYNEQFF
DNA: TGTGCCAGCAGCCACGGGACTACACCCTACAATGAGCAGTTCTTC
V: TRBV9
size: .
D: TRBD2
J: TRBJ2-1

CDR3: CASSRLTSGSYEQYF
DNA: TGTGCCAGCAGCCGGTTGACTAGCGGGAGCTACGAGCAGTACTTC
V: TRBV14
size: .
D: TRBD2
J: TRBJ2-7

CDR3: CASSIQGTGLYEQYF
DNA: TGTGCCAGCAGCATTCAAGGGACAGGACTCTACGAGCAGTACTTC
V: TRBV4-2
size: .
D: TRBD1
J: TRBJ2-7

CDR3: CASTRVLTEAFF
DNA: TGTGCCAGCACGAGGGTCTTGACTGAAGCTTTCTTT
V: TRBV6-6
size: .
D: .
J: TRBJ1-1

CDR3: CASSSRTVVTEAFF
DNA: TGTGCCAGCAGTAGCCGGACAGTCGTCACTGAAGCTTTCTTT
V: TRBV6-1
size: .
D: .
J: TRBJ1-1

CDR3: CASSSIPVGEVRTYEQYF
DNA: TGTGCCAGCAGTTCCATCCCCGTGGGGGAGGTAAGGACCTACGAGCAGTACTTC
V: TRBV7-2
size: .
D: .
J: TRBJ2-7